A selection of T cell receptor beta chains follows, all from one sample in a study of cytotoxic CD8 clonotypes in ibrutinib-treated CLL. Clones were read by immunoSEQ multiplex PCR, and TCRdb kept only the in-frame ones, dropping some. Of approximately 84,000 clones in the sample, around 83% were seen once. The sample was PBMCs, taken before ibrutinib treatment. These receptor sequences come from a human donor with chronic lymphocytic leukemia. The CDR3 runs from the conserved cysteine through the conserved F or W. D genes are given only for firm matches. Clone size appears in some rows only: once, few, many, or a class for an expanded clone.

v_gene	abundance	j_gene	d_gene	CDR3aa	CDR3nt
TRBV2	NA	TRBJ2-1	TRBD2	CASSEGLAGVAEQFF	TGTGCCAGCAGTGAAGGACTAGCGGGAGTGGCTGAGCAGTTCTTC
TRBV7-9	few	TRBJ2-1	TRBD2	CASSHRTSGRAVDNEQFF	TGTGCCAGCAGCCACCGGACTAGCGGGAGGGCGGTTGACAATGAGCAGTTCTTC
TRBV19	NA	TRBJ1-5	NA	CASNQGINQPQHF	TGTGCCAGTAATCAGGGGATAAATCAGCCCCAGCATTTT
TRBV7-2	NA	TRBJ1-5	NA	CASSSGEGYSNQPQHF	TGTGCCAGCAGCTCGGGGGAGGGATATAGCAATCAGCCCCAGCATTTT
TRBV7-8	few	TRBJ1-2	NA	CASSLRVAGAIYGYTF	TGTGCCAGCAGCTTAAGGGTGGCAGGGGCAATCTATGGCTACACCTTC
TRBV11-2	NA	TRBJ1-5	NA	CASSLGRVGQPQHF	TGTGCCAGCAGCTTAGGCAGGGTTGGCCAGCCCCAGCATTTT
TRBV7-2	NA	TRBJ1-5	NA	CASSQANSNQPQHF	TGTGCCAGCAGCCAAGCCAATAGCAATCAGCCCCAGCATTTT
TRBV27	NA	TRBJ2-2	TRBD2	CASRGLAGWTGELFF	TGTGCCAGCAGGGGGCTAGCGGGATGGACCGGGGAGCTGTTTTTT
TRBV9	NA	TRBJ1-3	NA	CASSVAPAGSGNTIYF	TGTGCCAGCAGCGTAGCCCCCGCAGGCTCTGGAAACACCATATATTTT
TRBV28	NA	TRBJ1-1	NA	CASSLLGQRVTEAFF	TGTGCCAGCAGTTTGTTGGGACAAAGGGTCACTGAAGCTTTCTTT
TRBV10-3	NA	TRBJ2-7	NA	CAISDFSSARLPDEQYF	TGTGCCATCAGTGATTTCTCGTCGGCCCGATTGCCTGACGAGCAGTACTTC
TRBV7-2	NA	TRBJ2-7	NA	CASSRRPGLKTYEQYF	TGTGCCAGCAGCCGCCGACCGGGACTGAAAACCTACGAGCAGTACTTC
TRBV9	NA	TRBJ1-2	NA	CASSVSNGYTF	TGTGCCAGCAGCGTGTCAAATGGCTACACCTTC
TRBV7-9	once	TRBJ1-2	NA	CASFSGVGGYTF	TGTGCCAGCTTTAGTGGAGTTGGCGGCTACACCTTC
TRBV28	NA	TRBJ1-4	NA	CASSPGTAEKLFF	TGTGCCAGCAGTCCGGGGACTGCTGAAAAACTGTTTTTT
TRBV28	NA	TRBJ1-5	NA	CASKLGPNSNQPQHF	TGTGCCAGCAAATTAGGACCGAATAGCAATCAGCCCCAGCATTTT
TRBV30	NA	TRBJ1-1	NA	CAWTTSRVNTEAFF	TGTGCCTGGACCACATCCCGGGTGAACACTGAAGCTTTCTTT
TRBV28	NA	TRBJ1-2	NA	CASSLSRWGIYGYTF	TGTGCCAGCAGTTTGTCCCGGTGGGGGATCTATGGCTACACCTTC
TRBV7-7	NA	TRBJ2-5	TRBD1	CASSLVGNRGETQYF	TGTGCTAGCAGCTTAGTCGGAAACAGGGGAGAGACCCAGTACTTC
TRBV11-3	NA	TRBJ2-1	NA	CASSGGSSYNEQFF	TGTGCCAGCAGCGGGGGGAGCTCCTACAATGAGCAGTTCTTC
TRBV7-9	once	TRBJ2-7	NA	CASSLARGLARNHSYEQYF	TGTGCCAGCAGCTTAGCGAGGGGGCTAGCGAGGAATCACTCCTACGAGCAGTACTTC
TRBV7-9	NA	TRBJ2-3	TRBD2	CASSPTSGSTDTQYF	TGTGCCAGCAGCCCAACTAGCGGGAGCACAGATACGCAGTATTTT
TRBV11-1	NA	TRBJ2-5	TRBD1	CASEDRAGETQYF	TGTGCCAGCGAGGACAGGGCAGGGGAGACCCAGTACTTC